These 17 T cell receptor beta chains originate from one sample sequenced in a study of blood T cell repertoires in COVID-19. The protocol was immunoSEQ multiplex PCR, while the TCRdb copy is restricted to in-frame clones and leaves out a portion. The data hold about 120,000 clones, with about 90% observed a single time. The sequenced sample was peripheral blood. These receptors were taken from a woman between 70 and 85 years old with acute or convalescent COVID-19.

The chain recombines TRBV10-1 with TRBJ2-2; 7 bases are a match to TRBD1. Germline V gives CDR1 WNHNN, CDR2 SYGVQD (reference sequence). Losses at the gene ends were 6 bases for V and 2 bases for J; bases not matched to a gene: 9. CDR3 length equals 16 residues. The CDR3 loop reads CASSGHGTVNTGELFF. The CDR3 bases are TGCGCCAGCAGCGGGCACGGGACAGTAAACACCGGGGAGCTGTTTTTT.

CDR3 residues: CASSTPGGTEAFF. In nucleotides, the CDR3 is TGTGCCAGCAGCACTCCAGGGGGCACTGAAGCTTTCTTT. The V and J genes are TRBV9 and TRBJ1-1; 7 bases agree with TRBD1. Germline assignment: CDR1 SGDLS and CDR2 YYNGEE. V trimming: 4 bases; J trimming: 4 bases; junction bases outside the gene matches: 4. This CDR3 has 13 amino acids. The complete variable domain, with remaining parts taken from reference TRBV9 and TRBJ1-1, reads DSGVTQTPKHLITATGQRVTLRCSPRSGDLSVYWYQQSLDQGLQFLIQYYNGEERAKGNILERFSAQQFPDLHSELNLSSLELGDSALYFCASSTPGGTEAFFGQGTRLTVV.

The V gene is TRBV29-1, the J gene TRBJ2-7, with 7 bases fitting TRBD1. Germline V gene data show CDR1 as SQVTM and CDR2 as ANQGSEA. V shed 5 bases, J shed 0 bases, and the junction held 10 bases outside the gene matches. The CDR3 extends over 15 amino acids. CDR3 sequence reads: CSVFQRGQFSYEQYF. For the CDR3, the DNA is TGCAGCGTTTTCCAGAGGGGACAGTTCTCCTACGAGCAGTACTTC.

This clone has a handful of counts. The chain couples TRBV5-1 to TRBJ2-1; tentatively, D is TRBD2 (7 bases). V was pared by 3 bases and J by 3 bases, with 10 bases between. The CDR3 contains 14 residues. Germline V lookup: CDR1 SGHRS, CDR2 YFSETQ. CDR3: CASSSGGGYNEQFF. The DNA of the CDR3 is TGCGCCAGCAGCTCGGGGGGCGGCTACAATGAGCAGTTCTTC.

The chain couples TRBV9 to TRBJ2-6; D is uncertain. This CDR3 region has 14 residues. Trimming took 2 bases from V and 2 from J, leaving 5 bases between them. In germline, CDR1 is SGDLS, CDR2 YYNGEE. CDR3: CASSVYAGANVLTF. The CDR3 region has the DNA TGTGCCAGCAGCGTCTACGCTGGGGCCAACGTCCTGACTTTC.

The chain carries TRBV7-9 and TRBJ1-2; TRBD1 is a possible D gene (5 bases). This CDR3 contains 15 residues. Germline V gene data show CDR1 as SEHNR and CDR2 as FQNEAQ (reference sequence). V lost 0 bases and J 0 bases, leaving 8 bases between the germline ends. The CDR3 spells CASSLAGHTNYGYTF. Written as DNA, the CDR3 is TGTGCCAGCAGCTTAGCGGGGCATACTAACTATGGCTACACCTTC.

The rearrangement links TRBV24-1 to TRBJ1-5, with a tentative D call TRBD1 (5 bases). This CDR3 region has 15 residues. V was trimmed by 7 bases and J by 3 bases, leaving 15 bases between them. Germline CDR1 and CDR2: KGHDR and SFDVKD. The CDR3, as DNA: TGTGCCACCAGGGGGAGAGGGGAGGACAATCAGCCCCAGCATTTT. Protein sequence: CATRGRGEDNQPQHF.

V is TRBV3-1 (or the pseudogene TRBV3-2) and J is TRBJ1-1; D not certain. The CDR3 runs to 12 residues. Germline CDR1 and CDR2: LGHDT and YNNKEL (reference sequence). Between the trimmed V and J ends, which lost 4 bases and 4 bases, there was a span of 7 bases. The CDR3 nucleotides are TGTGCCAGCAGCCCTCTCGGCACTGAAGCTTTCTTT. It translates to CASSPLGTEAFF.

This chain connects TRBV29-1 to TRBJ2-1; 9 bases align to TRBD1. CDR1 and CDR2 from the germline V gene are SQVTM and ANQGSEA. There are 14 residues in the CDR3. Trimming cost V 4 bases and J 7 bases; bases outside gene matches: 8. CDR3 loop: CSVGFQTGGNEQFF. DNA of the CDR3: TGCAGCGTTGGGTTCCAGACAGGGGGAAATGAGCAGTTCTTC.

The J gene is TRBJ2-6, the V gene TRBV6-6, with a possible D match to TRBD1 (5 bases). CDR1 MNHNY and CDR2 SVGAGI come from the germline V gene (reference sequence). The V and J ends lost 8 bases and 2 bases respectively, with 7 bases between them. The CDR3 extends over 13 amino acids. The CDR3 nucleotides are TGTGCCAGCTTGACAGCTGGGGCCAACGTCCTGACTTTC. Amino acids: CASLTAGANVLTF.

The chain combines TRBV7-9 with TRBJ1-1, with D possibly TRBD1 on 5 matching bases. The CDR3 sequence is 12 residues long. Per germline, CDR1 SEHNR and CDR2 FQNEAQ (reference sequence). Trimming cost V 6 bases and J 10 bases, with 15 bases left between them. The CDR3 nucleotides read TGTGCCAGCAGATTACTCCTAGGGGCAGCTTTCTTT. Translated: CASRLLLGAAFF.

This clone was detected once. The genes are TRBV6-5 and TRBJ1-2; D remains ambiguous. With 1 base removed from V and 0 bases from J, the gap between germline ends came to 9 bases. CDR3 size: 15 residues. CDR1 and CDR2 (germline): MNHEY, SVGAGI. CDR3 residues: CASSYFTGANYGYTF. The CDR3 DNA follows: TGTGCCAGCAGTTACTTTACGGGAGCTAACTATGGCTACACCTTC.

The chain joins TRBV19 to TRBJ1-1; 8 bases line up with TRBD1. Germline CDR1 and CDR2: LNHDA and SQIVND (reference sequence). The ends lost 5 bases at V and 3 bases at J; junction bases unmatched: 8. The length of the CDR3 is 15 residues. The CDR3, as DNA: TGTGCCAGTAGTTTCCCGGACAGGGTTTACACTGAAGCTTTCTTT. Protein product: CASSFPDRVYTEAFF.

CDR3 bases: TGTGCCAGCAGCCCTATCGGACTTCCCTACGAGCAGTACTTC. It translates to CASSPIGLPYEQYF. The gene calls are TRBV7-2 and TRBJ2-7, with D possibly matching TRBD2 (5 bases). This CDR3 is 14 amino acids long. CDR1 and CDR2 (germline): SGHTA, FQGNSA. The V and J ends lost 5 bases and 2 bases respectively, with 13 bases between them.

This clone has only one observation. The chain employs TRBV5-1 and TRBJ2-1, with TRBD2 matching 9 bases. The V and J ends lost 0 bases and 0 bases, in that order; junction bases with no gene match: 4. The CDR3 covers 17 residues. CDR1 is SGHRS and CDR2 is YFSETQ in the germline V gene. CDR3 sequence: CASSLGGGARSYNEQFF. For the CDR3, the DNA is TGCGCCAGCAGCTTGGGCGGGGGGGCCCGCTCCTACAATGAGCAGTTCTTC.

This clone was recorded once. V is TRBV5-1 and J is TRBJ1-2; TRBD1 matches at 10 bases. This CDR3 region has 14 residues. With 9 bases clipped from V and 7 bases from J, the junction kept 12 bases outside the gene matches. From germline, CDR1 is SGHRS and CDR2 YFSETQ. CDR3 sequence reads: CATAPGQGLSGYTF. CDR3 bases: TGCGCCACCGCCCCGGGACAGGGGTTGTCTGGCTACACCTTC.

The chain combines TRBV6-6 with TRBJ1-6, with no clear D. The germline gives CDR1 MNHNY, CDR2 SVGAGI (reference sequence). This CDR3 region has 12 residues. Trimming took off 6 bases at V and 6 bases at J, with 6 bases between the two ends. CDR3 amino acids: CASREANSPLHF. CDR3 bases: TGTGCCAGCAGGGAGGCTAATTCACCCCTCCACTTT.